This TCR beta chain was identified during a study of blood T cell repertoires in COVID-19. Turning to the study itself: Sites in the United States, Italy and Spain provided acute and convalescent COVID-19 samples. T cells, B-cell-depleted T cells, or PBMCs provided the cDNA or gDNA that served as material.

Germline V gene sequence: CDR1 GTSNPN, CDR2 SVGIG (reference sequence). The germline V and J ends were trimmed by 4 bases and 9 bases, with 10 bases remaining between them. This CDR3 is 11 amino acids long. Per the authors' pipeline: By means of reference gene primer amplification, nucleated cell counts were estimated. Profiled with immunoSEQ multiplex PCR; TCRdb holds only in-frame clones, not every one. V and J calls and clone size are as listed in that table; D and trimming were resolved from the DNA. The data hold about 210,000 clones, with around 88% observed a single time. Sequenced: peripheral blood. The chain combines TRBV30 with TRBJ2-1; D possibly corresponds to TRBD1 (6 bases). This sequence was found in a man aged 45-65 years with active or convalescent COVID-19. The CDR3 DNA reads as TGTGCCTGGACAGGGGCTGGTGAGCAGTTCTTC. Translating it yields CAWTGAGEQFF.